These 26 T cell receptor beta chains share one sample of origin, sequenced in a study of identical twins. TCRdb itself ran the 5' RACE reads through MiXCR, one entry per CDR3 protein. The sample carries around 220,000 distinct CDR3 sequences, about 10% recorded once. The sequencing input was memory T cells sorted from blood. The receptor source for this set is a man aged 50 or older in good health.

V and J are TRBV20-1 and TRBJ2-6, with 7 bases lining up with TRBD1. Per the germline V gene, CDR1 is DFQATT and CDR2 is SNEGSKA (reference sequence). There are 18 residues in the CDR3. The V segment lost 3 bases and the J segment 0 bases; nucleotides outside the gene matches: 11. The CDR3 coding sequence is TGCAGTGCTAGTTCCGCTGGACAGGCCCACTCTGGGGCCAACGTCCTGACTTTC. Amino acids: CSASSAGQAHSGANVLTF.

This clonotype was seen at least ten times. The chain carries TRBV6-5 and TRBJ1-1; the D gene is possibly TRBD1 (5 bases). V lost 0 bases and J lost 8, with 13 bases in between. CDR3 length equals 14 residues. The germline gives CDR1 MNHEY, CDR2 SVGAGI. The CDR3 region is CASSYSGTYAEAFF. The CDR3 region has the DNA TGTGCCAGCAGTTACTCGGGGACGTACGCCGAAGCTTTCTTT.

This clonotype was seen only a few times. The J gene is TRBJ1-6, the V gene TRBV7-6; 7 positions agree with TRBD1. Germline loops: CDR1 SGHVS, CDR2 FNYEAQ. This CDR3 comprises 20 residues. Trimming removed 0 bases from V and 7 bases from J; junction bases left unmatched: 18. The CDR3 bases are TGTGCCAGCAGCTTAGCGACGACTACTACGACAGGGTTCGGCAATTCACCCCTCCACTTT. Translated: CASSLATTTTTGFGNSPLHF.

The rearrangement joins TRBV5-1 to TRBJ2-5; a weak D match, TRBD2 (5 bases). CDR3 length: 16 residues. V was pared by 2 bases and J by 0 bases, with 14 bases between. Germline assignment: CDR1 SGHRS and CDR2 YFSETQ. CDR3 region: CASSFGISSNQETQYF. In nucleotides, the CDR3 is TGCGCCAGCAGCTTCGGGATTAGCTCAAACCAAGAGACCCAGTACTTC.

This clonotype has ten or more counts. The rearrangement uses TRBV20-1 and TRBJ2-2; D uncertain. CDR3 size: 17 residues. CDR1 is DFQATT and CDR2 is SNEGSKA in the germline V gene (reference sequence). The ends were cut back, 0 bases at V and 0 bases at J, with 14 bases in the middle. The CDR3 coding sequence is TGCAGTGCTAGAGATACAAGGAGACTCGCGAACACCGGGGAGCTGTTTTTT. Translating it yields CSARDTRRLANTGELFF.

The sample holds a few counts of this clonotype. V usage is TRBV19 and J usage is TRBJ2-1; D unresolved. This CDR3 region has 14 residues. CDR1 LNHDA and CDR2 SQIVND come from the germline V gene (reference sequence). V was clipped by 6 bases and J by 0 bases, with 9 bases between them. The CDR3 reads CASRDGNSYNEQFF. Here the CDR3 DNA reads TGTGCCAGTAGGGACGGCAACTCCTACAATGAGCAGTTCTTC.

The chain is built from TRBV3-1 and TRBJ2-2; D is unresolved. The CDR3 has 13 residues. Trimming removed 6 bases from V and 1 base from J, with 6 bases in between. Germline assignment: CDR1 LGHDT and CDR2 YNNKEL (reference sequence). The CDR3 loop is CASRTMNTGELFF. CDR3 bases: TGTGCCAGCAGGACAATGAACACCGGGGAGCTGTTTTTT. The whole variable domain, filled in from reference TRBV3-1 and TRBJ2-2, reads DTAVSQTPKYLVTQMGNDKSIKCEQNLGHDTMYWYKQDSKKFLKIMFSYNNKELIINETVPNRFSPKSPDKAHLNLHINSLELGDSAVYFCASRTMNTGELFFGEGSRLTVL.

This clonotype was found many times. The rearrangement uses TRBV6-5 and TRBJ2-3; tentative D call: TRBD1 (5 bases). This CDR3 is built from 12 residues. The germline gives CDR1 MNHEY, CDR2 SVGAGI. Deletions cut 4 bases from V and 9 bases from J, with 11 bases between. In nucleotides, the CDR3 is TGTGCCAGCAGTTCCCCGTGGGGCACGCAGTATTTT. Translation: CASSSPWGTQYF.

This clonotype was recorded a few times. The chain joins TRBV6-2 or TRBV6-3 to TRBJ1-5, with 7 positions matching TRBD1. The ends lost 9 bases at V and 7 bases at J; junction bases unmatched: 9. This CDR3 comprises 13 residues. CDR1 and CDR2 from the germline V gene are MNHEY and SVGEGT. DNA of the CDR3: TGTGCCAGTAACAGGGGCGCAAGGCAGCCCCAGCATTTT. It is translated as CASNRGARQPQHF.

The genes are TRBV29-1 and TRBJ1-1; 9 positions match TRBD1. Germline trimming cut 7 bases from V and 1 base from J; bases unmatched to any gene: 7. The CDR3 is 14 residues long. CDR1 is SQVTM and CDR2 is ANQGSEA in the germline V gene. CDR3 DNA sequence: TGCAGCGCAGATCCGGGACAGGGGAACACTGAAGCTTTCTTT. It codes for CSADPGQGNTEAFF.

This clonotype has at least ten counts. The chain carries TRBV20-1 and TRBJ2-2; 11 bases map to TRBD2. Trimming removed 5 bases from V and 6 bases from J; junction bases left unmatched: 2. The CDR3 length is 13 residues. In germline, CDR1 is DFQATT, CDR2 SNEGSKA (reference sequence). CDR3 nucleotide sequence: TGCAGTGCTTCGGGACTAGCGGCCGGGGAGCTGTTTTTT. This sequence encodes CSASGLAAGELFF.

The CDR3: CASRAGRNQPQHF. The CDR3 coding sequence is TGTGCCAGTAGGGCGGGACGCAATCAGCCCCAGCATTTT. This sequence joins TRBV19 and TRBJ1-5; tentatively, D is TRBD1 (5 bases). Trimming pared 6 bases from V and 2 bases from J, leaving 8 bases between. The CDR3 spans 13 residues. Per the germline V gene, CDR1 is LNHDA and CDR2 is SQIVND (reference sequence).

This clonotype appeared many times. The V gene is TRBV20-1, the J gene TRBJ2-7, with unresolved D. CDR1 DFQATT and CDR2 SNEGSKA come from the germline V gene (reference sequence). With 0 bases removed from V and 0 bases from J, the gap between germline ends came to 9 bases. CDR3 length: 14 amino acids. The CDR3 spells CSARDSIDSYEQYF. The CDR3 bases are TGCAGTGCTAGAGACAGTATTGACTCCTACGAGCAGTACTTC.

The chain employs TRBV6-6 and TRBJ1-1; D uncertain. The CDR3 runs 13 residues. Germline V CDR1 and CDR2: MNHNY, SVGAGI (reference sequence). Trimming left V 5 bases short and J 0 bases short, with 7 bases between. The CDR3 bases are TGTGCCAGCAGTCACCTTATGAACACTGAAGCTTTCTTT. It translates to CASSHLMNTEAFF.

This clonotype has only a few counts. J is TRBJ2-2 and V is TRBV12-3 or TRBV12-4; 8 bases align to TRBD2. J lost 7 bases, V lost 7 bases, and 11 bases had no gene match. The CDR3 is 15 amino acids. In nucleotides, the CDR3 is TGTGCCAGCACCCCGGGACTAGGCGCTTTCGGGGAGCTGTTTTTT. Its translation is CASTPGLGAFGELFF.

CDR3 sequence reads: CASSQDFGGVETQYF. The CDR3 DNA sequence: TGCGCCAGCAGCCAAGATTTCGGGGGAGTAGAGACCCAGTACTTC. J is TRBJ2-5 and V is TRBV4-3, with D possibly being TRBD2 (6 bases). Looked up from germline, CDR1 is LGHNA and CDR2 is YSLEER. The CDR3 runs to 15 residues. Trimming left V 0 bases short and J 4 bases short, with 12 bases between.

There are many counts of this clonotype. The genes are TRBV7-2 and TRBJ2-1; D not resolved. The CDR3 loop spans 16 amino acids. Germline CDR1 SGHTA, CDR2 FQGNSA. Trimming left V 4 bases short and J 1 base short, with 14 bases between. CDR3 bases: TGTGCCAGCAGCTCGGATCTGAGTGCTTCCTACAATGAGCAGTTCTTC. Its protein product is CASSSDLSASYNEQFF.

In its sample, this clonotype was seen many times. V usage is TRBV3-1 and J usage is TRBJ1-6; D is unresolved. This CDR3 has 13 residues. The ends were cut back, 4 bases at V and 7 bases at J, with 8 bases in the middle. Germline V gene lookup returns CDR1 LGHDT and CDR2 YNNKEL (reference sequence). The CDR3 sequence is CASSPKINSPLHF. DNA of the CDR3: TGTGCCAGCAGCCCAAAAATAAATTCACCCCTCCACTTT.

The chain has TRBV18 and TRBJ2-2; TRBD1 agrees at 8 bases. V dropped 4 bases and J dropped 1; count of bases not matched to a gene: 2. This CDR3 has 15 residues. The germline gives CDR1 KGHSH, CDR2 LQKENI. CDR3 amino acids: CASSLDRVNTGELFF. As DNA, the CDR3 is TGTGCCAGCTCACTGGACAGGGTGAACACCGGGGAGCTGTTTTTT.

This clonotype was seen more than once but under ten times. The chain has TRBV11-2 and TRBJ2-5; 10 nucleotides agree with TRBD1. CDR1 and CDR2 (germline): SGHAT, FQNNGV. CDR3 length equals 14 residues. J was trimmed by 3 bases and V by 4 bases; bases with no gene match: 2. CDR3 DNA: TGTGCCAGCAGCTCCGGGACAGGGGAAGAGACCCAGTACTTC. It is translated as CASSSGTGEETQYF.

This clonotype occurred many times. V gene TRBV7-2 combines with J gene TRBJ1-3, with 8 bases aligning to TRBD1. V was pared by 4 bases and J by 0 bases, with 2 bases of the junction left unmatched. The CDR3 consists of 15 residues. Germline CDR1 reads SGHTA; CDR2 reads FQGNSA. The CDR3 nucleotides read TGTGCCAGCAGCTCAACAGGGGGCTCTGGAAACACCATATATTTT. Protein sequence: CASSSTGGSGNTIYF.

The chain employs TRBV6-5 and TRBJ2-5; TRBD1 is a possible D gene (5 bases). CDR3 size: 12 residues. Germline-derived CDR1 and CDR2 are MNHEY and SVGAGI. Deletions cut 6 bases from V and 5 bases from J, with 10 bases between. The CDR3 DNA reads TGTGCCAGCAGAAATAGGGGCGAGACCCAGTACTTC. It is translated as CASRNRGETQYF.

Ten or more counts support this clonotype. The rearrangement links TRBV7-2 to TRBJ2-1; the D gene is possibly TRBD1 (5 bases). The V end was cut by 5 bases, the J end by 12 bases, with 14 bases between. The CDR3 consists of 12 residues. Germline CDR1 is SGHTA and CDR2 is FQGNSA. CDR3 bases: TGTGCCAGCAGCCCAGGGTTACGCTCGCAGTTCTTC. Translating gives CASSPGLRSQFF.

This clonotype was picked up a small number of times. The J gene is TRBJ1-1, the V gene TRBV4-2; D is undetermined. CDR1 and CDR2 from the germline V gene are LGHNA and YNFKEQ. The V and J ends lost 1 base and 4 bases respectively, with 13 bases between them. This CDR3 has 15 residues. The CDR3 sequence: CASSQGFVAGTEAFF. The CDR3 nucleotides read TGTGCCAGCAGCCAAGGTTTTGTGGCCGGCACTGAAGCTTTCTTT.

The sample holds a few counts of this clonotype. V usage is TRBV6-5 and J usage is TRBJ2-2; the D is unclear. Germline CDR1 is MNHEY and CDR2 is SVGAGI. Trimming left V 7 bases short and J 1 base short, with 4 bases between. This CDR3 is built from 12 residues. The CDR3 DNA reads as TGTGCCAGCAAAGAGAACACCGGGGAGCTGTTTTTT. Translation: CASKENTGELFF.

This clonotype was recorded many times. The J gene is TRBJ1-5, the V gene TRBV28, with 7 bases identical to TRBD1. The J segment lost 2 bases and the V segment lost 3 bases, leaving 7 bases of the junction unmatched. This CDR3 comprises 16 residues. Germline V gene lookup returns CDR1 MDHEN and CDR2 SYDVKM. The CDR3 loop reads CASSLTLGQGNQPQHF. The CDR3 DNA reads as TGTGCCAGCAGTTTGACCCTTGGACAGGGCAATCAGCCCCAGCATTTT.